One and the same sample provided the 16 T cell receptor beta chains below, sequenced in a study of blood T cell repertoires in COVID-19. The repertoire was sequenced with immunoSEQ multiplex PCR; TCRdb's copy has only in-frame clones and lacks some. The sample consists of some 300,000 clones, about 88% of them appearing once. Sequenced material: PBMCs or T cells enriched from blood (not recorded which). The receptors originated from a woman in her sixties in a cohort exposed to, infected with or recovered from COVID-19 (not recorded which).

This clone was detected only a few times. This chain links TRBV11-2 with TRBJ2-1; 11 nucleotides agree with TRBD1. The CDR3 runs to 15 residues. V lost 2 bases, J lost 10 bases, and 7 bases stayed unmatched. The germline CDR1 and CDR2 sequences are SGHAT and FQNNGV. The DNA for the CDR3 is TGTGCCAGCAGCTTACTTGGACAGGGGGCGCGAGAGCAGTTCTTC. Amino acid sequence: CASSLLGQGAREQFF.

This rearrangement joins TRBV11-2 to TRBJ2-7; TRBD2 matches at 8 bases. Per the germline V gene, CDR1 is SGHAT and CDR2 is FQNNGV. V lost 5 bases, J lost 9 bases, and 6 bases stayed unmatched. The CDR3 covers 12 residues. DNA of the CDR3: TGTGCCAGCAGCCCCTTCCGGGGGGGGCAGTACTTC. This codes for CASSPFRGGQYF.

This clone was detected only a few times. This chain joins TRBV7-2 and TRBJ2-1; a possible D gene is TRBD1 (5 bases). Deletions cut 5 bases from V and 9 bases from J, with 14 bases between. CDR1 SGHTA and CDR2 FQGNSA come from the germline V gene. This CDR3 has 13 residues. In nucleotides, the CDR3 is TGTGCCAGCAGCCCCCGCACCAGGGCTGAGCAGTTCTTC. This translates into CASSPRTRAEQFF. The entire variable domain, with the rest obtained from reference TRBV7-2 and TRBJ2-1, is as follows: GAGVSQSPSNKVTEKGKDVELRCDPISGHTALYWYRQSLGQGLEFLIYFQGNSAPDKSGLPSDRFSAERTGGSVSTLTIQRTQQEDSAVYLCASSPRTRAEQFFGPGTRLTVL.

This chain connects TRBV19 to TRBJ2-1, with TRBD2 matching over 8 bases. CDR3 length: 19 residues. The germline CDR1 and CDR2 sequences are LNHDA and SQIVND (reference sequence). V dropped 7 bases and J dropped 7; count of bases not matched to a gene: 24. The CDR3 spells CASNPGPSRSGLGGNEQFF. The CDR3 DNA is TGTGCCAGTAACCCGGGCCCAAGCCGATCGGGACTAGGAGGGAATGAGCAGTTCTTC.

A note on this clone: At one of its ends the junction is not consistent with the germline gene, which may arise from a read error. This chain links TRBV7-7 with TRBJ2-5, with TRBD2 identical over 7 bases. In germline, CDR1 is SSHAT, CDR2 FNYEAQ (reference sequence). The CDR3 spans 16 residues. The CDR3, as DNA: TGTGCTAGCAGCTTAGAGGGGTTGCGGGGGTCCGAGACCCAGTACTTC. Its translation: CASSLEGLRGSETQYF.

The J gene is TRBJ1-1, the V gene TRBV27; maybe TRBD1 (6 bases). CDR1 is MNHEY, CDR2 SMNVEV, per germline (reference sequence). The CDR3 sequence is 13 residues long. V lost 6 bases and J 11 bases, leaving 19 bases between the germline ends. The DNA of the CDR3 is TGTGCCAGCAGAACAAACAGGGAGGGGTACGCTTTCTTT. Residues: CASRTNREGYAFF.

This clone was observed once. The rearrangement uses TRBV28 and TRBJ1-1; D call uncertain. Germline V gene sequence: CDR1 MDHEN, CDR2 SYDVKM. The CDR3 totals 12 residues. Trimming stripped 2 bases from V and 5 bases from J, with 6 bases between. CDR3 coding DNA: TGTGCCAGCAGTTTAACGGGAACTGAAGCTTTCTTT. Encoded protein: CASSLTGTEAFF.

In the case of this clone: A single base separates this from a much larger clone, so it may be a read error. The J gene is TRBJ2-7, the V gene TRBV11-3; tentatively, D is TRBD1 (5 bases). V was shortened by 2 bases and J by 3 bases, with 5 bases between the two germline ends. The CDR3 has 12 residues. CDR1 SGHNT and CDR2 YENEEA come from the germline V gene. The CDR3 DNA follows: TGTGCCAGCAGCTTAAGGGGCTACGAGCAGTACTTC. Encoded protein: CASSLRGYEQYF.

This chain joins TRBV3-1 (or the pseudogene TRBV3-2) and TRBJ2-3, with TRBD2 identical over 14 bases. The CDR3 is 14 amino acids. The V segment lost 8 bases and the J segment 3 bases; nucleotides outside the gene matches: 1. CDR1 and CDR2 (germline): LGHDT, YNNKEL (reference sequence). CDR3 amino acids: CASGTSGRTDTQYF. The CDR3 region has the DNA TGTGCCAGCGGGACTAGCGGGAGAACAGATACGCAGTATTTT.

The V and J genes are TRBV24-1 and TRBJ1-3; D is uncertain. This CDR3 contains 11 residues. The V and J ends lost 2 bases and 12 bases respectively, with 7 bases between them. CDR1 KGHDR and CDR2 SFDVKD come from the germline V gene. The CDR3 coding sequence is TGTGCCACCAGTGATTCGCGGGACATATATTTT. Translating it yields CATSDSRDIYF.

The chain employs TRBV7-8 and TRBJ1-5, with 7 bases aligning to TRBD1. The length of the CDR3 is 16 residues. V was clipped by 1 base and J by 3 bases; unmatched bases: 6. From germline, CDR1 is SGHVS and CDR2 FQNEAQ. DNA of the CDR3: TGTGCCAGCAGCTTAGACTCAGGGGGATTCAATCAGCCCCAGCATTTT. It translates to CASSLDSGGFNQPQHF.

In its sample, this clone was seen once. This chain connects TRBV24-1 to TRBJ2-3, with 8 bases aligning to TRBD2. This CDR3 is 16 amino acids long. The germline CDR1 and CDR2 sequences are KGHDR and SFDVKD. The ends lost 0 bases at V and 4 bases at J; junction bases unmatched: 5. The CDR3 loop is CATSDLTREGADTQYF. In DNA form, the CDR3 reads TGTGCCACCAGTGATTTGACACGGGAGGGCGCAGATACGCAGTATTTT.

V usage is TRBV7-3 and J usage is TRBJ2-7; tentatively, D is TRBD2 (6 bases). CDR1 is SGHTA, CDR2 FQGTGA, per germline. V dropped 5 bases and J dropped 2 bases, with 13 bases sitting between them. The CDR3 sequence is 14 residues long. CDR3 sequence reads: CASSQGPGAYEQYF. CDR3 coding DNA: TGTGCCAGCAGCCAAGGCCCGGGAGCCTACGAGCAGTACTTC.

V gene TRBV15 combines with J gene TRBJ1-4; 7 nucleotides align to TRBD1. CDR1 and CDR2 (germline): LNHNV, YYDKDF (reference sequence). This CDR3 is built from 16 residues. V was clipped by 4 bases and J by 0 bases; unmatched bases: 5. The DNA of the CDR3 is TGTGCCACCAGCAAGACAGGGTTCACAACTAATGAAAAACTGTTTTTT. This encodes CATSKTGFTTNEKLFF. Variable domain in full (rest from reference TRBV15 and TRBJ1-4): DAMVIQNPRYQVTQFGKPVTLSCSQTLNHNVMYWYQQKSSQAPKLLFHYYDKDFNNEADTPDNFQSRRPNTSFCFLDIRSPGLGDTAMYLCATSKTGFTTNEKLFFGSGTQLSVL.

The chain uses TRBV7-2 and TRBJ2-5; 12 bases are a match to TRBD1. J was trimmed by 5 bases and V by 5 bases; bases with no gene match: 9. The CDR3 runs 16 residues. Germline values: CDR1 SGHTA, CDR2 FQGNSA. The CDR3 DNA sequence: TGTGCCAGCAGCGGGCGGGGACAGGGGGCGCGGGAGACCCAGTACTTC. Translating it yields CASSGRGQGARETQYF.

The chain recombines TRBV28 with TRBJ2-7, with unresolved D. Per the germline V gene, CDR1 is MDHEN and CDR2 is SYDVKM. This CDR3 comprises 13 residues. Trimming left V 3 bases short and J 2 bases short, with 8 bases between. The CDR3: CASSFPGTYEQYF. In DNA, the CDR3 is TGTGCCAGCAGTTTTCCAGGTACCTACGAGCAGTACTTC. Full variable domain (remainder filled in from reference TRBV28 and TRBJ2-7): DVKVTQSSRYLVKRTGEKVFLECVQDMDHENMFWYRQDPGLGLRLIYFSYDVKMKEKGDIPEGYSVSREKKERFSLILESASTNQTSMYLCASSFPGTYEQYFGPGTRLTVT.